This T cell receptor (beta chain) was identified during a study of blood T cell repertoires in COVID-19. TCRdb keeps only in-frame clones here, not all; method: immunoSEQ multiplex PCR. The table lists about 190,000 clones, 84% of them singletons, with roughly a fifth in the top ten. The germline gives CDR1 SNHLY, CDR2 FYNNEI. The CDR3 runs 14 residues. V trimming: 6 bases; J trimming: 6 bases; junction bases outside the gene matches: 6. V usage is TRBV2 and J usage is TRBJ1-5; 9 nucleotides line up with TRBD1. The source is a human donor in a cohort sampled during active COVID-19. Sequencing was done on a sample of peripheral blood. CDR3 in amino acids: CASRDRGGVQPQHF. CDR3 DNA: TGTGCCAGCAGGGACAGGGGTGGGGTTCAGCCCCAGCATTTT. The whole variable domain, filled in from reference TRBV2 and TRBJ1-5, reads EPEVTQTPSHQVTQMGQEVILRCVPISNHLYFYWYRQILGQKVEFLVSFYNNEISEKSEIFDDQFSVERPDGSNFTLKIRSTKLEDSAMYFCASRDRGGVQPQHFGDGTRLSIL.